The source of this TCR beta chain is a study of blood T cells in healthy people across ages. The use of a sample-barcoded 5' primer and a J-beta primer mix characterized a second PCR of roughly 6 to 11 cycles. One entry per CDR3 protein, called by TCRdb with MiXCR from the 5' RACE reads. The table includes roughly 1.5 million distinct CDR3 sequences, roughly 43% detected once. This CDR3 contains 16 residues. Germline V CDR1 and CDR2: LGHDT, YNNKEL (reference sequence). Trimming cost V 0 bases and J 8 bases, with 19 bases left between them. Sequencing used blood. The receptor comes from a woman between 18 and 30 years old in good health. The chain links TRBV3-1 to TRBJ1-2; TRBD1 is a possible D gene (5 bases). CDR3 amino acids: CASSQEGGGGSRGYTF. The CDR3 DNA follows: TGTGCCAGCAGCCAAGAGGGGGGTGGGGGTTCACGCGGCTACACCTTC.